The 5 T cell receptor beta chains below were found in one sample sequenced in a study of CD8 T cells in ankylosing spondylitis. Notes on the study in general: A TCR beta motif of several highly homologous variants appeared characteristic of ankylosing spondylitis blood.

A single record per CDR3 protein comes from TCRdb applying MiXCR to the 5' RACE reads. The sample has around 130,000 distinct CDR3 sequences, approximately 17% seen once. No antigen has been identified for these receptors. The specimen sequenced was blood, either unsorted or a sorted T cell fraction (not recorded which). These receptors originate from a male donor with ankylosing spondylitis.

This chain links TRBV29-1 with TRBJ2-3; D unresolved. The V end was cut by 8 bases, the J end by 0 bases, with 15 bases between. Germline V gives CDR1 SQVTM, CDR2 ANQGSEA. The CDR3 is 14 residues long. The CDR3: CSHQVGISTDTQYF. The CDR3 DNA is TGCAGCCATCAAGTGGGAATTAGCACAGATACGCAGTATTTT.

The chain recombines TRBV5-4 with TRBJ2-1; 10 nucleotides agree with TRBD2. The CDR3 consists of 16 residues. Trimming took 0 bases from V and 5 from J; bases not matched to a gene: 5. Germline CDR1 and CDR2: SGHNT and YYREEE (reference sequence). The CDR3 reads CASSLAFSGRDNEQFF. The CDR3 DNA reads as TGTGCCAGCAGCTTGGCCTTCAGCGGGAGGGACAATGAGCAGTTCTTC.

The chain uses TRBV12-3 or TRBV12-4 and TRBJ2-1, with TRBD2 matching 11 bases. This CDR3 is built from 16 residues. With 5 bases clipped from V and 4 bases from J, the junction kept 7 bases outside the gene matches. This CDR3 is CASSPAGTSGYNEQFF. The CDR3 DNA is TGTGCCAGCAGTCCCGCCGGGACTAGCGGTTACAATGAGCAGTTCTTC.

This clonotype showed up just once. The genes are TRBV28 and TRBJ1-5; no definite D call. Per the germline V gene, CDR1 is MDHEN and CDR2 is SYDVKM. V was trimmed by 3 bases and J by 0 bases, leaving 15 bases between them. The CDR3 is made up of 17 amino acids. The CDR3 loop is CASSFYATLYSNQPQHF. CDR3 nucleotide sequence: TGTGCCAGCAGTTTTTATGCAACACTCTATAGCAATCAGCCCCAGCATTTT.

This clonotype was observed a few times. The chain employs TRBV7-9 and TRBJ2-3, with D possibly being TRBD1 (6 bases). The CDR3 is made up of 15 amino acids. Per the germline V gene, CDR1 is SEHNR and CDR2 is FQNEAQ (reference sequence). V was clipped by 5 bases and J by 13 bases, with 25 bases between them. DNA for the CDR3: TGTGCCAGCAGCATTCCCGGGGACCTAGGGGGAGTCGAGTATTTT. This translates into CASSIPGDLGGVEYF.